Listed below are T cell receptor beta chains from one sample, sequenced in a study of cytomegalovirus exposure and HLA in healthy donors. Some clones are missing from TCRdb's copy, which holds only in-frame ones; the method was immunoSEQ multiplex PCR. The table has over 95,000 clones, around 77% seen once. The specimen sequenced was PBMCs. All receptors come from a man aged 35 to 55 in good health and CMV-seronegative. The conserved cysteine and the conserved F or W are not part of the CDR3 here. Each record gives: CDR3 protein, J gene, V gene.

CDR3: ASKPRRSNTGELF; J: TRBJ2-2; V: TRBV6-6
CDR3: ASSIAGRVADTQY; J: TRBJ2-3; V: TRBV19
CDR3: ASSTSTGVNQPQH; J: TRBJ1-5; V: TRBV7-8
CDR3: ASSPLGLGGRNEQF; J: TRBJ2-1; V: TRBV5-1
CDR3: ASSLGYRASAYNEQF; J: TRBJ2-1; V: TRBV5-6
CDR3: ASSPGTASPLH; J: TRBJ1-6; V: TRBV6-6
CDR3: AISESSRLDYSPLH; J: TRBJ1-6; V: TRBV10-3
CDR3: ASSNWSPGQGLRETQY; J: TRBJ2-5; V: TRBV5-1
CDR3: ASSPLTSGEGGEQY; J: TRBJ2-7; V: TRBV18
CDR3: ATRGQRNQPQH; J: TRBJ1-5; V: TRBV6-5
CDR3: ASRPGLAGGDGEQF; J: TRBJ2-1; V: TRBV5-6
CDR3: ASSLNQATLSYNEQF; J: TRBJ2-1; V: TRBV5-1
CDR3: ASSLRGGQGTEKLF; J: TRBJ1-4; V: TRBV7-9